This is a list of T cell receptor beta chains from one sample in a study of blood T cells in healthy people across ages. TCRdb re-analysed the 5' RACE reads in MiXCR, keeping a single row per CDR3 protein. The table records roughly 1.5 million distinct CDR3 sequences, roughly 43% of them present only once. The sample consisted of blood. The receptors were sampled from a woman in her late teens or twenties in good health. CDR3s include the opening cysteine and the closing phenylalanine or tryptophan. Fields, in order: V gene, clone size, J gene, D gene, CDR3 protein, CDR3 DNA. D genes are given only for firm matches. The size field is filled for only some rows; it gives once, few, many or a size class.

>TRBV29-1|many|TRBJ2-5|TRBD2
CSAHWGGIEQYF
TGCAGCGCCCATTGGGGGGGAATTGAGCAGTACTTC
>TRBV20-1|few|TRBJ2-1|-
CSAGGIPSGYSYNEQFF
TGCAGTGCTGGGGGTATCCCTTCAGGCTACTCCTACAATGAGCAGTTCTTC
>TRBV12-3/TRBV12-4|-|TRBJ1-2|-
CASSLAINYSYTF
TGTGCCAGCAGTTTAGCGATCAACTATAGCTACACCTTC
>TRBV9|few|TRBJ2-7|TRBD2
CASSVSSGRVDEQYF
TGTGCCAGCAGCGTGTCTAGCGGGAGGGTGGACGAGCAGTACTTC
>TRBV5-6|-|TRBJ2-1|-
CASSLRPEPNSYNEQFF
TGTGCCAGCAGCTTGCGCCCAGAGCCTAACTCCTACAATGAGCAGTTCTTC
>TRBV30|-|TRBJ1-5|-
CAWSIESNQPQHF
TGTGCCTGGAGTATAGAGAGCAATCAGCCCCAGCATTTT
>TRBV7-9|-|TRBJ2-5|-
CASSLLGAGLLRETQYF
TGTGCCAGCAGCTTACTAGGGGCGGGGCTCCTACGGGAGACCCAGTACTTC
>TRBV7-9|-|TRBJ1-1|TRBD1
CASSLGQETTEAFF
TGTGCCAGCAGCTTGGGACAGGAAACCACTGAAGCTTTCTTT
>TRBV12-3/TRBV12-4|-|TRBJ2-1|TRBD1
CASSFPMTGGSCNEQFF
TGTGCCAGCAGTTTCCCCATGACAGGGGGCTCCTGCAATGAGCAGTTCTTC
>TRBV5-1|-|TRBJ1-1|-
CASSLVLEGTEAFF
TGCGCCAGCAGCTTGGTGTTGGAGGGCACTGAAGCTTTCTTT
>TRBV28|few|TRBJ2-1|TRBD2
CASSRRSGRTNEQFF
TGTGCCAGCAGTCGGAGGAGCGGGAGAACCAATGAGCAGTTCTTC
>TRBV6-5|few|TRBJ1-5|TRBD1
CASSDETGVQPQHF
TGTGCCAGCAGTGACGAAACAGGGGTACAGCCCCAGCATTTT
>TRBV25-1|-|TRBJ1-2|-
CASSEVGHRYGYTF
TGTGCCAGCAGTGAAGTTGGGCACCGCTATGGCTACACCTTC
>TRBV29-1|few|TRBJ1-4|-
CSARDLEKLFF
TGCAGCGCCAGGGACCTAGAAAAACTGTTTTTT
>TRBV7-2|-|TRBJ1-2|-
CASNIRGQLNYGYTF
TGTGCCAGCAATATAAGGGGCCAACTGAACTATGGCTACACCTTC
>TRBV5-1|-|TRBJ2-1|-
CASSSGTSNHNEQFF
TGCGCCAGCAGCTCCGGGACCTCAAACCACAATGAGCAGTTCTTC
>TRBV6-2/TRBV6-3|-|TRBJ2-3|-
CASTPPGYTDTQYF
TGTGCCAGCACCCCGCCAGGCTACACAGATACGCAGTATTTT
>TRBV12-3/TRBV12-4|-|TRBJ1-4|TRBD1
CANSWDSEKLFF
TGTGCCAACAGCTGGGACAGTGAAAAACTGTTTTTT
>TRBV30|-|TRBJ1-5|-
CAWAQDSTPQHF
TGTGCCTGGGCGCAGGATTCTACGCCCCAGCATTTT
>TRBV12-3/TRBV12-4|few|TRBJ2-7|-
CASSRGTPGYEQYF
TGTGCCAGCAGTCGCGGGACACCGGGCTACGAGCAGTACTTC
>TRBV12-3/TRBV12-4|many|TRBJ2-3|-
CASSLEVPTDTQYF
TGTGCCAGCAGTTTGGAGGTCCCCACAGATACGCAGTATTTT
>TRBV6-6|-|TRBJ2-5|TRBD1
CASSADRVSYNEQYF
TGTGCCAGCAGTGCCGACAGGGTCTCCTACAATGAGCAGTACTTC
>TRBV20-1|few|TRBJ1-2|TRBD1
CSANTGAYGYTF
TGCAGTGCCAATACAGGGGCCTATGGCTACACCTTC
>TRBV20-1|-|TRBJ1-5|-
CSAINRVFGNQPQHF
TGCAGTGCAATTAACAGGGTATTTGGCAATCAGCCCCAGCATTTT
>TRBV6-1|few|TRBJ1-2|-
CACRAGALYGYTF
TGTGCCTGCCGGGCAGGGGCCTTATATGGCTACACCTTC
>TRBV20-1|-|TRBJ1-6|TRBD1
CSARGGTGRSPLHF
TGCAGTGCTAGGGGGGGGACAGGGCGTTCACCCCTCCACTTT
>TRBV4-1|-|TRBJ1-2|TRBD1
CASSQATGAYGYTF
TGCGCCAGCAGCCAAGCGACAGGGGCCTATGGCTACACCTTC
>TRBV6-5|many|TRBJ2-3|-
CASGPTDTQYF
TGTGCCAGCGGGCCTACCGATACGCAGTATTTT
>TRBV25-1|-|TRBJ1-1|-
CATRSRAFF
TGTGCCACGCGGAGTCGAGCTTTCTTT
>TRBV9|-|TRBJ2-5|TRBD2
CASSVEREGETQYF
TGTGCCAGCAGCGTCGAGCGGGAGGGAGAGACCCAGTACTTC
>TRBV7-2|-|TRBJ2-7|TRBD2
CASSLMSGGSYEQYF
TGTGCCAGCAGCTTAATGTCGGGGGGGTCCTACGAGCAGTACTTC
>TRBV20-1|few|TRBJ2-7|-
CSAMVRDRSYEQYF
TGCAGTGCTATGGTACGGGACCGATCCTACGAGCAGTACTTC
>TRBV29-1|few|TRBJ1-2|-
CSVNSEKGRNYYGYTF
TGCAGCGTTAATTCGGAGAAGGGACGAAATTACTATGGCTACACCTTC
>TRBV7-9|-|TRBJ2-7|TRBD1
CASSLADRGNEQYF
TGTGCCAGCAGCTTAGCGGACAGGGGAAACGAGCAGTACTTC
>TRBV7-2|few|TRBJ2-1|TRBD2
CASSVLAVKNEQFF
TGTGCCAGCAGCGTACTAGCGGTTAAGAATGAGCAGTTCTTC
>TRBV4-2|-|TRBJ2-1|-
CASSQVGNSYNEQFF
TGTGCCAGCAGCCAAGTGGGGAACTCCTACAATGAGCAGTTCTTC
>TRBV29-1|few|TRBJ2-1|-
CSVPLLHEQFF
TGCAGCGTTCCACTGTTACATGAGCAGTTCTTC
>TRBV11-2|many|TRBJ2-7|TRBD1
CASSFSGTVYEQYF
TGTGCCAGCAGCTTTTCCGGGACAGTTTACGAGCAGTACTTC
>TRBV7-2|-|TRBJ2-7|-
CASSLGGVYSYEQYF
TGTGCCAGCAGCTTAGGGGGGGTGTACTCCTACGAGCAGTACTTC
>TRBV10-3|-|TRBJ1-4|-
CAIRGTSEKLFF
TGTGCCATCAGGGGGACAAGCGAAAAACTGTTTTTT
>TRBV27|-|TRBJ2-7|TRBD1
CASRTGGREQYF
TGTGCCAGCAGGACAGGGGGGCGAGAGCAGTACTTC
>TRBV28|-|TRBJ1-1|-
CATPLGQMNTEAFF
TGTGCCACTCCCCTTGGGCAGATGAACACTGAAGCTTTCTTT
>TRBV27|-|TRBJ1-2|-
CASSLSNNYGYTF
TGTGCCAGCAGTTTATCAAATAACTATGGCTACACCTTC
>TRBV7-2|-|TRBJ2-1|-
CASSAQRNNEQFF
TGTGCCAGCAGCGCTCAGCGGAACAATGAGCAGTTCTTC
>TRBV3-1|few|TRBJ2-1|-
CASSSEQSSYNEQFF
TGTGCCAGCAGCAGTGAGCAGAGCTCCTACAATGAGCAGTTCTTC
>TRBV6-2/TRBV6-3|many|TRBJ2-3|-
CASSRDTQYF
TGTGCCAGCAGTCGGGACACGCAGTATTTT
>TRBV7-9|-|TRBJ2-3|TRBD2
CASGGLAGTDTQYF
TGTGCCAGCGGGGGACTAGCGGGCACAGATACGCAGTATTTT
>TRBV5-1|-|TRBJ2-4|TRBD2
CASRTSGRGDIQYF
TGCGCCAGCCGGACTAGCGGGAGAGGGGACATTCAGTACTTC
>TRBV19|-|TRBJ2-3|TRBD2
CASRSGSHTDTQYF
TGTGCCAGTCGTAGCGGGAGTCATACAGATACGCAGTATTTT
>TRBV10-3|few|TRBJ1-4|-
CAISPGGGGNEKLFF
TGTGCCATCAGCCCAGGTGGGGGAGGGAATGAAAAACTGTTTTTT
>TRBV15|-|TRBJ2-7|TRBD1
CATSRDIGGGRGYEQYF
TGTGCCACCAGCAGAGATATAGGGGGCGGCAGGGGTTACGAGCAGTACTTC
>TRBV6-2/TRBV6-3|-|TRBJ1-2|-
CASSSRPAGSPVYGYTF
TGTGCCAGCAGTTCCAGGCCAGCCGGAAGCCCTGTTTATGGCTACACCTTC